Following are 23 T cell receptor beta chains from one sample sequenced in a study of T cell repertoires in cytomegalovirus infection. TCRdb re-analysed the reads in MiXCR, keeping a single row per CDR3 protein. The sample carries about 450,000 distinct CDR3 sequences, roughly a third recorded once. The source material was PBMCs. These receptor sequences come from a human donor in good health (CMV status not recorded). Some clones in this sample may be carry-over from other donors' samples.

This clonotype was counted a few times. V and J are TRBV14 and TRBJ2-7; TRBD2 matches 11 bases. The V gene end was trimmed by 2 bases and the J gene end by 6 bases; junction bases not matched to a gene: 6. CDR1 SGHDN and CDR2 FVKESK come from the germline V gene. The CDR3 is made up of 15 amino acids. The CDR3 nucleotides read TGTGCCAGCAGCCAACCGGGACTAGCGGCCCTCGAGCAGTACTTC. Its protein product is CASSQPGLAALEQYF.

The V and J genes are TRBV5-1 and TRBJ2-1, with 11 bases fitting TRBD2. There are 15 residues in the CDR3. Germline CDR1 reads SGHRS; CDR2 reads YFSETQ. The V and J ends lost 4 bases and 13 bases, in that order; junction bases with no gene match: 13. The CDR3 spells CASSPPGLAAKDQFF. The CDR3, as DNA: TGCGCCAGCAGCCCCCCGGGACTAGCGGCGAAGGATCAGTTCTTC.

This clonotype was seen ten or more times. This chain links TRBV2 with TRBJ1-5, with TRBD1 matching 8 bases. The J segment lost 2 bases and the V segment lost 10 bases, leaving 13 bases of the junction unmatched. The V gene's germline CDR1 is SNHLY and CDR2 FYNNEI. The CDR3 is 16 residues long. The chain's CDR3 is CATSQTGVLGNQPQHF. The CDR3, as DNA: TGTGCCACCAGCCAGACAGGGGTTCTTGGCAATCAGCCCCAGCATTTT.

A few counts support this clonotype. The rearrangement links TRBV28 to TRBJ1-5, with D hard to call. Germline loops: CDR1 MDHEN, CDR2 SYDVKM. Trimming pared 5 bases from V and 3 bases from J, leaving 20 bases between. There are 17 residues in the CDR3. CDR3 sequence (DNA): TGTGCCAGCAGTCCTGCGAGGGAAACCAGCCACAATCAGCCCCAGCATTTT. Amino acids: CASSPARETSHNQPQHF.

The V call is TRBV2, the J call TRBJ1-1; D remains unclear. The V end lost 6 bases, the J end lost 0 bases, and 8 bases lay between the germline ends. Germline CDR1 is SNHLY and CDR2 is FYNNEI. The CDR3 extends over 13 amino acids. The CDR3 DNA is TGTGCCAGCAGAACAGAGATGAACACTGAAGCTTTCTTT. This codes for CASRTEMNTEAFF.

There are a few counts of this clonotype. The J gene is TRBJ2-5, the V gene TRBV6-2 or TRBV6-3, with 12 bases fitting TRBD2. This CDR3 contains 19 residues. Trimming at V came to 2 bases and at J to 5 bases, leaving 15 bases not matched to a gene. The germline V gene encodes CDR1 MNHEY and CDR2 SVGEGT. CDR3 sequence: CASSYSGTSGPRHGETQYF. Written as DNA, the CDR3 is TGTGCCAGCAGTTACAGCGGGACTAGCGGGCCCCGCCACGGTGAGACCCAGTACTTC.

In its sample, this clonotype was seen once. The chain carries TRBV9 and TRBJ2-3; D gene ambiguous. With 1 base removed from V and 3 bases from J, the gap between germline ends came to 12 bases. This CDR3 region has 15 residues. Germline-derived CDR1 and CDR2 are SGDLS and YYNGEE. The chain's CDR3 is CASSVYWRLTDTQYF. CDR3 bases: TGTGCCAGCAGCGTATATTGGCGGCTGACAGATACGCAGTATTTT.

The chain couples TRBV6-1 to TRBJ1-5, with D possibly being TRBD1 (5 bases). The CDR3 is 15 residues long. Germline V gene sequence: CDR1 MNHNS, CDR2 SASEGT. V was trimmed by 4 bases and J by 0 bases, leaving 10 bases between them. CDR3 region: CASSGQILSNQPQHF. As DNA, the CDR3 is TGTGCCAGCAGTGGACAGATCCTTAGCAATCAGCCCCAGCATTTT.

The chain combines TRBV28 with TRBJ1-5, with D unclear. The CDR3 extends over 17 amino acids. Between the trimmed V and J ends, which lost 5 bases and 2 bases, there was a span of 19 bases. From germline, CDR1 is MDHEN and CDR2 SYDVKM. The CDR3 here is CASSDSRNSGGNQPQHF. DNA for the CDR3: TGTGCCAGCAGTGACTCCCGGAATTCCGGTGGCAATCAGCCCCAGCATTTT.

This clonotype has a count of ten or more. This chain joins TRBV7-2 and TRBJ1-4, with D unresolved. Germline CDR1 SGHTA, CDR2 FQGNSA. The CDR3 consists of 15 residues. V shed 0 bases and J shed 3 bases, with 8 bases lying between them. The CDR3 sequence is CASSLALSANEKLFF. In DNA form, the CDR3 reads TGTGCCAGCAGCTTAGCGCTCAGTGCTAATGAAAAACTGTTTTTT.

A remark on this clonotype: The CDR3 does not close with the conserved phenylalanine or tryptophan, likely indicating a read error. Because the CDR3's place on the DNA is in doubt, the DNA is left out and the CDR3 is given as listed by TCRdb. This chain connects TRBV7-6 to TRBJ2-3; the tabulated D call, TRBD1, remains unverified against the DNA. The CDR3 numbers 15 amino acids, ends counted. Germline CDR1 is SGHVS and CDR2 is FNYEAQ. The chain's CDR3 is CASSVGGASTDTPYL.

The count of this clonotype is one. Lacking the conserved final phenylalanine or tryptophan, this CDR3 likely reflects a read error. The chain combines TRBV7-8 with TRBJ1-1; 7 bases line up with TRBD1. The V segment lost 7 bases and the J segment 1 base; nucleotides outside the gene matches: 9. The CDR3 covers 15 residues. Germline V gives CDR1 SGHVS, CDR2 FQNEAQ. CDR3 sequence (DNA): TGTGCCAGCATCTTTCAGGGACAGCCGAACACTGAAGCTTTCGTT. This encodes CASIFQGQPNTEAFV.

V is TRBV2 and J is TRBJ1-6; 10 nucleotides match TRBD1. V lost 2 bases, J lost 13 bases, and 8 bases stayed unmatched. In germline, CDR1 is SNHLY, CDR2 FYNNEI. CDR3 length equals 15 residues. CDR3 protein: CASSESTGGGAPLHF. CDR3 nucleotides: TGTGCCAGCAGTGAATCGACAGGGGGCGGGGCCCCCCTCCACTTT.

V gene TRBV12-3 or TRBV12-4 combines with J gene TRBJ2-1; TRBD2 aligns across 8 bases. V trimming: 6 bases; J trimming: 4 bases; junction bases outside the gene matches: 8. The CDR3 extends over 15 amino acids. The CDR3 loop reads CASSHPSGSYNEQFF. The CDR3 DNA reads TGTGCCAGCAGCCACCCTAGCGGGTCTTACAATGAGCAGTTCTTC.

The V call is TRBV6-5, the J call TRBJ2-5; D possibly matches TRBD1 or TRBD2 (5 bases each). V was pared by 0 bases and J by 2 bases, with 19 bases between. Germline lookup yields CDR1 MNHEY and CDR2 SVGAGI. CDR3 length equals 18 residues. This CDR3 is CASSYSIASWGKQETQYF. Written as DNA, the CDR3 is TGTGCCAGCAGTTACTCGATAGCTAGCTGGGGGAAACAAGAGACCCAGTACTTC.

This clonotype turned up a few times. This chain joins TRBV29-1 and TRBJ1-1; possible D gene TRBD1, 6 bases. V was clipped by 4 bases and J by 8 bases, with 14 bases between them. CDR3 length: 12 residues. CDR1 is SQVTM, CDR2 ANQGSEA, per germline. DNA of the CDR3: TGCAGCGTTGCAGGGGCGGCCCGCGAAGCTTTCTTT. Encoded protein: CSVAGAAREAFF. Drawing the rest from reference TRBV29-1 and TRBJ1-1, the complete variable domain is SAVISQKPSRDICQRGTSLTIQCQVDSQVTMMFWYRQQPGQSLTLIATANQGSEATYESGFVIDKFPISRPNLTFSTLTVSNMSPEDSSIYLCSVAGAAREAFFGQGTRLTVV.

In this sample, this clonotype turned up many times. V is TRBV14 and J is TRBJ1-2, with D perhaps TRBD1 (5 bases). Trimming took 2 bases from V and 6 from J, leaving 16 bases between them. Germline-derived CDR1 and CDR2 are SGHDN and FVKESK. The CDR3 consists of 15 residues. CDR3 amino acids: CASSQHLVGEDGYTF. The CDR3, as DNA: TGTGCCAGCAGCCAACACCTAGTAGGGGAGGATGGCTACACCTTC.

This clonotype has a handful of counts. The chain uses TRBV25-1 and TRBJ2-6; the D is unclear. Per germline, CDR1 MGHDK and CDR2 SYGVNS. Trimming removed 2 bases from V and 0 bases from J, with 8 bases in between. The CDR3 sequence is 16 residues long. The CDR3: CASSESFSSGANVLTF. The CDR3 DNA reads TGTGCCAGCAGTGAAAGTTTCAGCTCTGGGGCCAACGTCCTGACTTTC.

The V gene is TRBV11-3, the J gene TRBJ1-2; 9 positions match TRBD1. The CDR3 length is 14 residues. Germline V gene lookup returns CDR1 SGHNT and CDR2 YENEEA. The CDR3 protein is CVGRPRTGAYGYTF. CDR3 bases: TGTGTCGGCAGACCCAGGACAGGGGCCTATGGCTACACCTTC. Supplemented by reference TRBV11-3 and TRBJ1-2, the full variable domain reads EAGVVQSPRYKIIEKKQPVAFWCNPISGHNTLYWYLQNLGQGPELLIRYENEEAVDDSQLPKDRFSAERLKGVDSTLKIQPAELGDSAVYLCVGRPRTGAYGYTFGSGTRLTVV.

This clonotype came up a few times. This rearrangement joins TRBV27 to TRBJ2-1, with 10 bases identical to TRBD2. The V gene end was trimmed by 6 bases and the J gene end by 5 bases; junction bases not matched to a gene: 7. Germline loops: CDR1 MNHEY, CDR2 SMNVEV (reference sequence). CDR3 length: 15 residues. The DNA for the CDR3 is TGTGCCAGCAGCCCCGGGACTAGCGTACACAATGAGCAGTTCTTC. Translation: CASSPGTSVHNEQFF.

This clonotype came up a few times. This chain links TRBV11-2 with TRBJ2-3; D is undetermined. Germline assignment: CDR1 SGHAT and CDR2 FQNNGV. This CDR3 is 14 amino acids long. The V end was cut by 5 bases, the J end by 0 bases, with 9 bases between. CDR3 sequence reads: CASSTIPSTDTQYF. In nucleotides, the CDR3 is TGTGCCAGCAGCACGATTCCTAGCACAGATACGCAGTATTTT. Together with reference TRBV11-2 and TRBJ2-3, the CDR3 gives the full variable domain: EAGVAQSPRYKIIEKRQSVAFWCNPISGHATLYWYQQILGQGPKLLIQFQNNGVVDDSQLPKDRFSAERLKGVDSTLKIQPAKLEDSAVYLCASSTIPSTDTQYFGPGTRLTVL.

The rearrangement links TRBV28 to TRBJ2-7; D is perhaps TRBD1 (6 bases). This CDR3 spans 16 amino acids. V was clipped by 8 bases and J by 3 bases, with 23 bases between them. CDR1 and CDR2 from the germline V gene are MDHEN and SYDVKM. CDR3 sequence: CASGYDSQGSYYEQYF. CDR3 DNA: TGTGCCAGCGGGTACGACAGTCAGGGGTCCTACTACGAGCAGTACTTC.

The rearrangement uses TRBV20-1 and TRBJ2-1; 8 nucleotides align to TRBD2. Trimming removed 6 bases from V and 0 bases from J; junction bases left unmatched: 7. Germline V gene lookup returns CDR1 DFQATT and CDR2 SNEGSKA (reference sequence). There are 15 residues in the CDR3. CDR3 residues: CSATRGGSSYNEQFF. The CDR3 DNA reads TGCAGTGCGACCCGCGGGGGGTCCTCCTACAATGAGCAGTTCTTC.